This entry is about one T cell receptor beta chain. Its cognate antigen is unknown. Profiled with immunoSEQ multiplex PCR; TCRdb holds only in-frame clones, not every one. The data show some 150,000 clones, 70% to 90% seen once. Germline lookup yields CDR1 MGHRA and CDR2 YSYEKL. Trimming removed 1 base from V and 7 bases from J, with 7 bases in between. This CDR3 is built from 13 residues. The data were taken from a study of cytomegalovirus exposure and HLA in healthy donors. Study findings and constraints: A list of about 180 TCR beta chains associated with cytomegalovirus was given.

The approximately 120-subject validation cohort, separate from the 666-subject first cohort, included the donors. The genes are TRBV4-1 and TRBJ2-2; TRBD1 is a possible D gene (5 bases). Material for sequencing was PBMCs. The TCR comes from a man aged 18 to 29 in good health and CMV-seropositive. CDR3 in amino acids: CASSQGGFGELFF. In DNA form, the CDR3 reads TGCGCCAGCAGCCAAGGGGGCTTCGGGGAGCTGTTTTTT.